A selection of T cell receptor beta chains follows, all from one sample in a study of vaccination and CD4 T cells after COVID-19. Their recognized antigens are unknown. TCRdb used MiXCR to reprocess the PCR reads, holding one entry per CDR3 protein. The table includes 15,000 to 20,000 distinct CDR3 sequences, 25% to 35% detected once. The material sequenced was cultured CD4+ T cells from blood. Receptors were obtained from a human donor with COVID-19. The CDR3 runs from the conserved cysteine through the conserved F or W. Each record gives: D gene, V gene, clone size, J gene, CDR3 DNA, CDR3 protein. A D gene is named only where the DNA matches it firmly. Clone size, where shown, is once, few, many, or a class for clones that have expanded.

NA	TRBV7-3	NA	TRBJ1-2	TGTGCCAGCAGCTTAACGAGACAACATGGCTACACCTTC	CASSLTRQHGYTF
NA	TRBV19	medium-sized	TRBJ1-6	TGTGCCAGTAGTAGTCGGCAGGGACAATTCACCCTCCACTTT	CASSSRQGQFTLHF
NA	TRBV11-2	NA	TRBJ1-4	TGTGCCAGCCAACCGGAGGGGCGGGGAGAAAAACTGTTTTTT	CASQPEGRGEKLFF
TRBD2	TRBV5-6	NA	TRBJ2-5	TGTGCCAGCAGCTTGGTCATAGCGGGGAACCAAGAGACCCAGTACTTC	CASSLVIAGNQETQYF
TRBD1	TRBV4-3	NA	TRBJ2-4	TGCGCCAGCAGCCAACATGACAGGGGTTTTAACATTCAGTACTTC	CASSQHDRGFNIQYF
NA	TRBV6-2/TRBV6-3	medium-sized	TRBJ2-3	TGTGCCAGCAGTTACTCGGCGGGGCTCTCAGATACGCAGTATTTT	CASSYSAGLSDTQYF
TRBD2	TRBV20-1	NA	TRBJ2-3	TGCAGTGCTAGTCATGATGGGGGGGGGAAAACAGATACGCAGTATTTT	CSASHDGGGKTDTQYF
NA	TRBV18	NA	TRBJ1-5	TGTGCCAGCTCACCACCAGATACAAGAGCGGGTAGCAATCAGCCCCAGCATTTT	CASSPPDTRAGSNQPQHF
NA	TRBV6-5	few	TRBJ1-1	TGTGCCAGCAGTTATTTTCTGGGGCCCACTGAAGCTTTCTTT	CASSYFLGPTEAFF
NA	TRBV12-3/TRBV12-4	few	TRBJ2-2	TGTGCCAGCAGGCAAGGACCGTCAAAGCTGTTTTTT	CASRQGPSKLFF
TRBD1	TRBV6-5	NA	TRBJ2-1	TGTGCCAGCAGTTTAGTACAGGGGAACTACAATGAGCAGTTCTTC	CASSLVQGNYNEQFF
TRBD1	TRBV7-2	NA	TRBJ1-1	TGTGCCAGCAGCCAACGGCGGGGGACAGCCACTGAAGCTTTCTTT	CASSQRRGTATEAFF
TRBD2	TRBV2	NA	TRBJ2-1	TGTGCCAGCAGTGAAGAAGCGGGGGGGCCATATGAGCAGTTCTTC	CASSEEAGGPYEQFF
TRBD1	TRBV20-1	NA	TRBJ2-7	TGCAGTGCTGGCCTGCTGGGACAGGGGGCCAACGAGCAGTACTTC	CSAGLLGQGANEQYF
NA	TRBV12-3/TRBV12-4	NA	TRBJ1-4	TGTGCCAGCAGTTCCCGGGGTATAGGGATGCAGGAACTGTTTTTT	CASSSRGIGMQELFF